The 7 T cell receptor beta chains reported below all come from one sample, sequenced in a study of shared T cell receptors in the human thymus. Generated by immunoSEQ multiplex PCR, the TCRdb table keeps only in-frame clones and is missing some. The table shows roughly 410,000 clones, with approximately 95% occurring only once. The sample taken for sequencing was thymocytes. These receptors originate from a human donor.

The chain employs TRBV7-2 and TRBJ2-1, with 9 bases lining up with TRBD2. Trimming at V came to 5 bases and at J to 7 bases, leaving 15 bases not matched to a gene. This CDR3 has 17 amino acids. Germline CDR1 SGHTA, CDR2 FQGNSA. The CDR3 reads CASSPPGGGRAENEQFF. The CDR3 DNA sequence: TGTGCCAGCAGCCCACCCGGGGGCGGGAGGGCCGAAAATGAGCAGTTCTTC. Full variable domain (rest looked up from reference TRBV7-2 and TRBJ2-1): GAGVSQSPSNKVTEKGKDVELRCDPISGHTALYWYRQSLGQGLEFLIYFQGNSAPDKSGLPSDRFSAERTGGSVSTLTIQRTQQEDSAVYLCASSPPGGGRAENEQFFGPGTRLTVL.

V and J are TRBV7-2 and TRBJ2-2; 7 positions match TRBD2. The CDR3 spans 15 residues. Trimming cost V 1 base and J 7 bases; bases outside gene matches: 6. Per germline, CDR1 SGHTA and CDR2 FQGNSA. The CDR3, as DNA: TGTGCCAGCAGCTTAGGGACTAGGACGTTCGGGGAGCTGTTTTTT. Translation gives CASSLGTRTFGELFF.

DNA of the CDR3: TGTGCCAGCAACCGGGGAGAGACCCAGTACTTC. Protein product: CASNRGETQYF. The chain carries TRBV5-5 and TRBJ2-5; tentative D call: TRBD2 (5 bases). CDR3 length equals 11 residues. Germline lookup yields CDR1 SGHKS and CDR2 YYEKEE (reference sequence). The V end lost 6 bases, the J end lost 4 bases, and 7 bases lay between the germline ends.

The genes are TRBV4-3 and TRBJ2-7, with TRBD2 identical over 11 bases. V trimming: 0 bases; J trimming: 4 bases; junction bases outside the gene matches: 5. CDR3 size: 16 residues. The V gene's germline CDR1 is LGHNA and CDR2 YSLEER. The DNA for the CDR3 is TGCGCCAGCAGCCAAGAGGGGGCTAGCGGGAGGTACGAGCAGTACTTC. Translated, it gives CASSQEGASGRYEQYF.

The chain combines TRBV6-1 with TRBJ2-5, with D unclear. There are 17 residues in the CDR3. Germline assignment: CDR1 MNHNS and CDR2 SASEGT. Trimming left V 0 bases short and J 5 bases short, with 19 bases between. Here the CDR3 reads CASSEASVLVPWETQYF. For the CDR3, the DNA is TGTGCCAGCAGTGAAGCAAGTGTGTTAGTACCTTGGGAGACCCAGTACTTC.

This clone has a single count. The chain is built from TRBV27 and TRBJ2-5; 9 bases line up with TRBD2. V dropped 1 base and J dropped 2; count of bases not matched to a gene: 5. The CDR3 length is 16 residues. The germline CDR1 and CDR2 sequences are MNHEY and SMNVEV (reference sequence). The CDR3 loop reads CASSLLAGVRQETQYF. The DNA for the CDR3 is TGTGCCAGCAGTTTATTAGCGGGAGTACGGCAAGAGACCCAGTACTTC.

This chain joins TRBV5-6 and TRBJ1-2, with 8 bases matching TRBD1. The length of the CDR3 is 15 residues. The trim removed 1 base at V and 3 bases at J, leaving 5 bases unmatched. CDR1 and CDR2 (germline): SGHDT, YYEEEE. The CDR3 spells CASSLPTTGDYGYTF. Written as DNA, the CDR3 is TGTGCCAGCAGCTTGCCAACGACAGGGGACTATGGCTACACCTTC.